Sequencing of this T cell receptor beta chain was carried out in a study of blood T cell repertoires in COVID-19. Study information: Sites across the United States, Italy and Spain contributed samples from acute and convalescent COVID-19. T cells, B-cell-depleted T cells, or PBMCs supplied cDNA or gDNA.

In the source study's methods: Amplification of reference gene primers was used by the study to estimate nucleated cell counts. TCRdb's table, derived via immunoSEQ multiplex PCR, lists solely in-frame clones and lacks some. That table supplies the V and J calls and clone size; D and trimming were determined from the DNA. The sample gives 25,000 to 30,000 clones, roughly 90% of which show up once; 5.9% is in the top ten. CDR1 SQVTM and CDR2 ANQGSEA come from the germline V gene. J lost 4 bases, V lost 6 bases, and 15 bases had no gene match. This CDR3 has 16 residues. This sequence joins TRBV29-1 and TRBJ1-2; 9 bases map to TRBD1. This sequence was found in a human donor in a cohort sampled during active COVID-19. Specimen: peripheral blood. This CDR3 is CSVVRDRALPGYGYTF. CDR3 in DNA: TGCAGCGTGGTCCGGGACAGGGCTTTACCCGGCTATGGCTACACCTTC.